A selection of T cell receptor beta chains follows, all from one sample in a study of shared clonotypes between healthy human individuals. Sequenced by immunoSEQ multiplex PCR; TCRdb stores in-frame clones only, minus some. The sample lists about 1.5 million clones, approximately 97% occurring once. Input material: naive CD4+ T cells sorted from blood. Every receptor here comes from a man aged 25 to 45 in good health. Both conserved end residues are part of each CDR3. The D gene is left open where the match is weak. The size field is filled for only some rows; it gives once, few, many or a size class.

D,J,V,size,length,CDR3,DNA
-,TRBJ2-1,TRBV9,once,14,CASSVEPRNNEQFF,TGTGCCAGCAGCGTCGAGCCGAGGAACAATGAGCAGTTCTTC
-,TRBJ1-4,TRBV2,-,14,CASSRGRGDEKLFF,TGTGCCAGCAGTCGAGGGCGGGGAGATGAAAAACTGTTTTTT
-,TRBJ2-7,TRBV5-4,-,15,CASSLRGLSGNEQYF,TGTGCCAGCAGCTTAAGGGGGCTTAGCGGGAACGAGCAGTACTTC
TRBD2,TRBJ2-1,TRBV29-1,-,14,CSVGQVAGVSEQFF,TGCAGCGTTGGACAGGTAGCGGGAGTAAGTGAGCAGTTCTTC
-,TRBJ2-3,TRBV19,-,17,CASSWAGPDDRTDTQYF,TGTGCCAGTAGTTGGGCGGGCCCCGACGACCGCACAGATACGCAGTATTTT
-,TRBJ2-3,TRBV7-3,-,13,CASSLAYTDTQYF,TGTGCCAGCAGCTTAGCCTACACAGATACGCAGTATTTT
-,TRBJ2-1,TRBV5-1,-,14,CASSSLGGYNEQFF,TGCGCCAGCAGCTCCCTCGGAGGCTACAATGAGCAGTTCTTC
TRBD1,TRBJ1-5,TRBV6-5,-,15,CASRPRQGSNQPQHF,TGTGCCAGCAGGCCTCGACAGGGTAGCAATCAGCCCCAGCATTTT
-,TRBJ1-4,TRBV28,-,12,CASRSPNEKLFF,TGTGCCAGCCGGAGTCCAAATGAAAAACTGTTTTTT
TRBD2,TRBJ2-5,TRBV28,-,13,CASHAGGWETQYF,TGTGCCAGTCATGCGGGGGGATGGGAGACCCAGTACTTC
-,TRBJ2-1,TRBV5-6,-,11,CASSLNNEQFF,TGTGCCAGCAGCTTGAACAATGAGCAGTTCTTC
-,TRBJ2-3,TRBV6-1,-,14,CASVLGYWEDTQYF,TGTGCCAGCGTCTTGGGCTATTGGGAGGATACGCAGTATTTT
-,TRBJ1-1,TRBV14,-,16,CASSHSSHNSLREAFF,TGTGCCAGCAGCCATTCTTCTCATAACTCCCTTCGTGAAGCTTTCTTT
-,TRBJ2-7,TRBV5-6,-,15,CASTDPTGPSYEQYF,TGTGCCAGCACCGATCCAACAGGGCCTTCCTACGAGCAGTACTTC
-,TRBJ2-3,TRBV5-5,once,15,CASSSPPSAGDTQYF,TGTGCCAGCAGCTCACCCCCTAGCGCGGGGGATACGCAGTATTTT
-,TRBJ1-5,TRBV19,-,14,CASSIVASNQPQHF,TGTGCCAGTAGCATTGTTGCTAGCAATCAGCCCCAGCATTTT
-,TRBJ2-7,TRBV27,-,15,CASRLAKEVFYEQYF,TGTGCCAGCAGGCTAGCGAAAGAAGTTTTCTACGAGCAGTACTTC
TRBD2,TRBJ2-7,TRBV6-1,-,14,CASSDGGLADEQYF,TGTGCCAGCAGCGATGGGGGACTAGCGGACGAGCAGTACTTC
TRBD1,TRBJ1-1,TRBV4-3,-,13,CASSRGQGTEAFF,TGCGCCAGCAGCCGCGGACAGGGCACTGAAGCTTTCTTT
TRBD1,TRBJ1-5,TRBV18,few,15,CASSGGQVKNQPQHF,TGTGCCAGCTCGGGAGGACAGGTTAAGAATCAGCCCCAGCATTTT
TRBD2,TRBJ2-7,TRBV7-2,-,17,CASSLVPALAFTYEQYF,TGTGCCAGCAGCTTAGTCCCAGCACTAGCGTTCACCTACGAGCAGTACTTC
-,TRBJ2-5,TRBV6-6,-,13,CASSYYGFETQYF,TGTGCCAGCAGTTATTATGGGTTTGAGACCCAGTACTTC
-,TRBJ2-3,TRBV5-5,-,13,CASSLEGTDTQYF,TGTGCCAGCAGCTTGGAGGGGACAGATACGCAGTATTTT
-,TRBJ1-2,TRBV28,-,15,CASSSATGTYYGYTF,TGTGCCAGCAGTTCCGCCACGGGCACCTACTATGGCTACACCTTC